This T cell receptor beta chain was found in a study of patients and donors after allogeneic stem cell transplantation. The sample holds a few counts of this clonotype. TCRdb itself ran the RT-PCR reads through MiXCR, one entry per CDR3 protein. In the table there are about 960,000 distinct CDR3 sequences, roughly 17% of which are singletons. This CDR3 is 17 amino acids long. Germline V gene data show CDR1 as SGHDN and CDR2 as FVKESK. V was clipped by 0 bases and J by 2 bases, with 15 bases between them. This chain connects TRBV14 to TRBJ2-3; a weak D match, TRBD2 (6 bases). Sequences were obtained from blood, either unsorted or a sorted T cell fraction (not recorded which). The TCR originated in a human donor who was either an allogeneic HSCT recipient or a stem cell or donor lymphocyte infusion donor (not recorded which). It is not recorded whose cells these are; they may come from a transplant donor. This CDR3 is CASSQEGLASSTDTQYF. DNA of the CDR3: TGTGCCAGCAGCCAAGAAGGCCTAGCGTCCTCCACAGATACGCAGTATTTT.